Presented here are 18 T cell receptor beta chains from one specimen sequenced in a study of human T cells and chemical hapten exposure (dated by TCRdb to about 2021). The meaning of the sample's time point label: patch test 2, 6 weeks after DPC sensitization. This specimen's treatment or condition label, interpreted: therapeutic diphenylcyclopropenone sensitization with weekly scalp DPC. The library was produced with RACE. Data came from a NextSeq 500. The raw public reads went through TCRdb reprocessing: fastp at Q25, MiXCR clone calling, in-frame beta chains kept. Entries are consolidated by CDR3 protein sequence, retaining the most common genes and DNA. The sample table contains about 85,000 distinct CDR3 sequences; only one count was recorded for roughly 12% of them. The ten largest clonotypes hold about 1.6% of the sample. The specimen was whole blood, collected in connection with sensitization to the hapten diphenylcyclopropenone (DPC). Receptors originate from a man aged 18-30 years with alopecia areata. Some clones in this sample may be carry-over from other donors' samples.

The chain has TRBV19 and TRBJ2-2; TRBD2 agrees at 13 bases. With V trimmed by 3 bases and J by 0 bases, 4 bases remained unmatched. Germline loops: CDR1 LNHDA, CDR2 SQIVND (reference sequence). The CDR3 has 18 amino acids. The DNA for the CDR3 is TGTGCCAGTAGTATCGAGACTAGCGGGGGGCCGAACACCGGGGAGCTGTTTTTT. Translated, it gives CASSIETSGGPNTGELFF.

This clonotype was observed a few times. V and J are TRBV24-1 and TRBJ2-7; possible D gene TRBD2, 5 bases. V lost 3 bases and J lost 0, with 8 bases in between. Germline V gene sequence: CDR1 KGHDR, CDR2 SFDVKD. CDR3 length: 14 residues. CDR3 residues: CATSDGGLSYEQYF. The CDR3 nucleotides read TGTGCCACCAGTGATGGAGGTCTCTCCTACGAGCAGTACTTC.

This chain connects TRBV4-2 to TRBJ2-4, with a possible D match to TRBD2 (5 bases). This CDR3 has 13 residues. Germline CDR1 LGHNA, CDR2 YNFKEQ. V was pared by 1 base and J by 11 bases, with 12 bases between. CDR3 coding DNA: TGTGCCAGCAGCCAAGGCGGAGGTATGGTTCAGTACTTC. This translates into CASSQGGGMVQYF.

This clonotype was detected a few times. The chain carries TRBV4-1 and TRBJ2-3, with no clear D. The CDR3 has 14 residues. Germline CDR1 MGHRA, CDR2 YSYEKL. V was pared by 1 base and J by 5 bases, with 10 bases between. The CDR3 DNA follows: TGCGCCAGCAGCCAAGTAGGCCCGAAAGATACGCAGTATTTT. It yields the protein CASSQVGPKDTQYF.

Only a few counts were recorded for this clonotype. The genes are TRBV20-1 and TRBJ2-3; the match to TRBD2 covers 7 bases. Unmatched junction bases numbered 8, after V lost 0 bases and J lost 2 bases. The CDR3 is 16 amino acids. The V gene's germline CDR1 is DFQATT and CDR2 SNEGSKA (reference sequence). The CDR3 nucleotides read TGCAGTGCTAGAGATTGGGGAGGGTCTTCCACAGATACGCAGTATTTT. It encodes CSARDWGGSSTDTQYF.

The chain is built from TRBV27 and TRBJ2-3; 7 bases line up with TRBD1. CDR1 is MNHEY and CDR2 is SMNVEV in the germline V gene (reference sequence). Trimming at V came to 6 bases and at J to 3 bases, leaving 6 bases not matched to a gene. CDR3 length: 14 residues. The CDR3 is CASSVDRVTDTQYF. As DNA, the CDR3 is TGTGCCAGCAGCGTCGACAGGGTGACAGATACGCAGTATTTT.

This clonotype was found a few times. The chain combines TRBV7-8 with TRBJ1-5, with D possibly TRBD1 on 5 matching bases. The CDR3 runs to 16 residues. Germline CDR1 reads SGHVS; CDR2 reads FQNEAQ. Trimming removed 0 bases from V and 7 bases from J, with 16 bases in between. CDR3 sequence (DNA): TGTGCCAGCAGCTTAGCGTTCGGGGCTACAAGACAGCCCCAGCATTTT. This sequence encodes CASSLAFGATRQPQHF.

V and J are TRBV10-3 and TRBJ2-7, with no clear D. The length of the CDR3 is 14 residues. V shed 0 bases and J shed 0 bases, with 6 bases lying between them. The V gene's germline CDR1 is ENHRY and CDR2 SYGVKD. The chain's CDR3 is CAISESYGSYEQYF. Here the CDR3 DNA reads TGTGCCATCAGTGAGTCGTACGGCTCCTACGAGCAGTACTTC.

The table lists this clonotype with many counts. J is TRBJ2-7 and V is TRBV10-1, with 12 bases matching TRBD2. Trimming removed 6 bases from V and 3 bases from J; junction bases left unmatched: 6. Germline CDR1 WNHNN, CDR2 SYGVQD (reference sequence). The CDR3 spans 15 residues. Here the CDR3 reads CASSAGLAGFYEQYF. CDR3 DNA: TGCGCCAGCAGCGCCGGACTAGCGGGGTTCTACGAGCAGTACTTC.

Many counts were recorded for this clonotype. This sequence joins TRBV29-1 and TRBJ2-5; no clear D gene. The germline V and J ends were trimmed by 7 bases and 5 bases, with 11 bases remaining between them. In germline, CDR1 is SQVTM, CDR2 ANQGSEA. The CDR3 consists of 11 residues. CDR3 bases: TGCAGCGCAAGGGTTTCGGAGACCCAGTACTTC. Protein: CSARVSETQYF.

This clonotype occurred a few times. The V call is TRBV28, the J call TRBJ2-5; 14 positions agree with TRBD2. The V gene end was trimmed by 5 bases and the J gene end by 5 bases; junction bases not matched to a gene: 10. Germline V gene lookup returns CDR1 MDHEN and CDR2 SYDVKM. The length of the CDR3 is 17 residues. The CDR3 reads CASSPDTGLAGVETQYF. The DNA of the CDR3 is TGTGCCAGCAGTCCGGATACGGGACTAGCGGGGGTGGAGACCCAGTACTTC.

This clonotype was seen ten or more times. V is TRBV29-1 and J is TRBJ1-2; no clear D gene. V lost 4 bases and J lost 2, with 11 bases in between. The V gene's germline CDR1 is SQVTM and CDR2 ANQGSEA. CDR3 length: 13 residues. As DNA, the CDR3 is TGCAGCGTTGGAGGGCGGACCAACTATGGCTACACCTTC. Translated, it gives CSVGGRTNYGYTF.

The CDR3 reads CASSIGGPNQPQHF. The CDR3, as DNA: TGTGCCAGTAGTATAGGGGGACCCAATCAGCCCCAGCATTTT. The chain employs TRBV19 and TRBJ1-5; tentatively, D is TRBD1 (5 bases). Trimming removed 1 base at V and 3 bases at J, with 7 bases between. Per the germline V gene, CDR1 is LNHDA and CDR2 is SQIVND (reference sequence). This CDR3 contains 14 residues.

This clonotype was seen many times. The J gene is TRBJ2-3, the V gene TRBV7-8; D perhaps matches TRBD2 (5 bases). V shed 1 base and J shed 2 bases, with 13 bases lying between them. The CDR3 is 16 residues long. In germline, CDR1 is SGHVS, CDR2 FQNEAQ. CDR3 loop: CASSLEWRVFTDTQYF. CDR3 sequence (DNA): TGTGCCAGCAGCTTAGAGTGGCGGGTGTTCACAGATACGCAGTATTTT. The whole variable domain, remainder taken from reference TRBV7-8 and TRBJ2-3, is GAGVSQSPRYKVAKRGQDVALRCDPISGHVSLFWYQQALGQGPEFLTYFQNEAQLDKSGLPSDRFFAERPEGSVSTLKIQRTQQEDSAVYLCASSLEWRVFTDTQYFGPGTRLTVL.

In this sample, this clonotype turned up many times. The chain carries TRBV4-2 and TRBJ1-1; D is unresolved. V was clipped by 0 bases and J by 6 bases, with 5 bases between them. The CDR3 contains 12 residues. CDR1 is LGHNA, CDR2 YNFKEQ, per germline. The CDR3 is CASSQDFSEAFF. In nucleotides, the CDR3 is TGTGCCAGCAGCCAAGATTTCTCTGAAGCTTTCTTT.

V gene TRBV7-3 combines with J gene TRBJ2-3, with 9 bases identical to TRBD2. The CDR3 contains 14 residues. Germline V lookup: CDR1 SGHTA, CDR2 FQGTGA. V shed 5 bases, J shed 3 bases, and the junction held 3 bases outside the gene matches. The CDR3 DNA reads TGTGCCAGCAGCCGCGGGGGGGCAACAGATACGCAGTATTTT. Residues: CASSRGGATDTQYF.

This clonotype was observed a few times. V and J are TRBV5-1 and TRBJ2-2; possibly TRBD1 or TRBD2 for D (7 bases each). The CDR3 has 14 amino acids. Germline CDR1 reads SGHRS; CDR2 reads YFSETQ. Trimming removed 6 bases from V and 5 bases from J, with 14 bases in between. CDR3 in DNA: TGCGCCAGCACCCGACAGGGAGGGACCGGGGAGCTGTTTTTT. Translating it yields CASTRQGGTGELFF.

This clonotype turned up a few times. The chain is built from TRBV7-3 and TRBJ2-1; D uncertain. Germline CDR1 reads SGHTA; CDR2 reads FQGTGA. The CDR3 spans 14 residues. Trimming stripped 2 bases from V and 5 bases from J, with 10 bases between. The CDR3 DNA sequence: TGTGCCAGCAGCTTAGCTGGACCGAACAATGAGCAGTTCTTC. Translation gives CASSLAGPNNEQFF.